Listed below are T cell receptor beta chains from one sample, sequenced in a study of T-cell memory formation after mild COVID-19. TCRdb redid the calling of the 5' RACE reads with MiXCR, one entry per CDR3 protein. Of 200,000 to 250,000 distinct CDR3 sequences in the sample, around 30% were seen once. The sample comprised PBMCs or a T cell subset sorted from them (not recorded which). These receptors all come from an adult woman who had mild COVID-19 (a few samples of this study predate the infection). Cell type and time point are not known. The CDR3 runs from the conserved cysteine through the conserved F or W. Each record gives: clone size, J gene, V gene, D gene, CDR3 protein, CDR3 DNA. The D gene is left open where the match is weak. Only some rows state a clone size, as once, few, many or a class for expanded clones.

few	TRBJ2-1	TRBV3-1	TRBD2	CASSQERGGVNEQFF	TGTGCCAGCAGCCAAGAACGCGGGGGGGTCAATGAGCAGTTCTTC
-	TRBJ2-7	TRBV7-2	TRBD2	CASSLGASGGSYEQYF	TGTGCCAGCAGTCTAGGGGCTAGCGGGGGGAGTTACGAGCAGTACTTC
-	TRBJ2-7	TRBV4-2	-	CASSQQTGEPYEQYF	TGTGCCAGCAGCCAGCAGACAGGCGAACCCTACGAGCAGTACTTC
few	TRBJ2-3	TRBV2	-	CASSEESFESTDTQYF	TGTGCCAGCAGTGAAGAGAGTTTTGAAAGCACAGATACGCAGTATTTT
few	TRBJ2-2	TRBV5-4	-	CASSLGREWTGELFF	TGTGCCAGCAGCTTGGGCCGGGAGTGGACCGGGGAGCTGTTTTTT
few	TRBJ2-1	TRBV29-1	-	CSVDARGYYNEQFF	TGCAGCGTTGATGCTAGGGGCTACTACAATGAGCAGTTCTTC
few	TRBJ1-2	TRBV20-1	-	CSARSGRGAGGYTF	TGCAGTGCTCGATCAGGCAGGGGCGCAGGTGGCTACACCTTC
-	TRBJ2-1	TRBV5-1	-	CASSPGEGHEQFF	TGCGCCAGCAGCCCAGGCGAAGGCCATGAGCAGTTCTTC
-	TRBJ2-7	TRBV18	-	CASSPGESYEQYF	TGTGCCAGCTCACCCGGTGAGAGTTACGAGCAGTACTTC
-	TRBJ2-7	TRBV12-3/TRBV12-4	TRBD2	CASSTRGLAGLSEQYF	TGTGCCAGCAGTACAAGGGGACTAGCGGGACTAAGCGAGCAGTACTTC
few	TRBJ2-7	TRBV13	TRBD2	CASSLLGLAGTYEQYF	TGTGCCAGCAGCCTACTCGGACTAGCGGGGACCTACGAGCAGTACTTC
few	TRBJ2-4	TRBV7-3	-	CASSLGAGPKNIQYF	TGTGCCAGCAGCCTAGGGGCAGGTCCCAAAAACATTCAGTACTTC
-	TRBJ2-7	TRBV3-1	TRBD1	CASSQRTGGSYEQYF	TGTGCCAGCAGCCAGAGGACAGGGGGCTCCTACGAGCAGTACTTC
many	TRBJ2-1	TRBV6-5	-	CASSYLMGRNNEQFF	TGTGCCAGCAGTTATCTAATGGGCAGGAACAATGAGCAGTTCTTC
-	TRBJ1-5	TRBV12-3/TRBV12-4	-	CASSPEINQPQHF	TGTGCCAGCAGTCCCGAGATCAATCAGCCCCAGCATTTT
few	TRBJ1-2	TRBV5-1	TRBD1	CASSLDGQGGYGYTF	TGCGCCAGCAGCTTGGACGGACAGGGTGGCTATGGCTACACCTTC
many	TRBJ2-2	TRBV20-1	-	CSAHLARGGELFF	TGCAGTGCTCACCTGGCTAGAGGCGGGGAGCTGTTTTTT
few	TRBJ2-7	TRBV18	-	CASSPPGRTYEQYF	TGTGCCAGCTCACCACCGGGCAGGACCTACGAGCAGTACTTC
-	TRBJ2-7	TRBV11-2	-	CASSRTPGDTYEQYF	TGTGCCAGCAGCCGAACCCCCGGCGATACCTACGAGCAGTACTTC
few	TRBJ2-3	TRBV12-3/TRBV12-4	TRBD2	CASILSGSATDTQYF	TGTGCCAGCATCTTGAGCGGGAGCGCGACAGATACGCAGTATTTT
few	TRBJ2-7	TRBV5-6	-	CASSIGVGEQYF	TGTGCCAGCAGCATCGGAGTCGGCGAGCAGTACTTC
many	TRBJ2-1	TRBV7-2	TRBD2	CASSTRLAGNNEQFF	TGTGCCAGCAGCACCCGACTAGCGGGGAACAATGAGCAGTTCTTC